This T cell receptor (beta chain) was identified in a study of identical twins. The study's findings and limits: Models came in too low on out-of-frame TCR alpha sharing in monozygotic twins. Compared with unrelated sharing, twin-shared out-of-frame alpha sequences had more low-probability sequences.

One entry per CDR3 protein results from TCRdb running MiXCR on the 5' RACE reads. The sample carries 500,000 or so distinct CDR3 sequences, 14% recorded once. CDR3 size: 13 residues. CDR1 MGHRA and CDR2 YSYEKL come from the germline V gene. Healthy Caucasians were all of the donors. This clonotype turned up a few times. Its antigen is not known. Germline and junction disagree at one end, which may indicate a read error. The data were also submitted as part of a second study, on yellow fever vaccine responses in identical twins.

The sequence was collected from a woman aged 18-29 years in good health. The rearrangement joins TRBV4-1 to TRBJ2-7, with 8 nucleotides matching TRBD1. Sequencing was performed on CD4+ T cells sorted from blood. The CDR3 protein is CASSQDPRGRQDF. The CDR3 coding sequence is TGCGCCAGCAGCCAAGATCCCAGGGGGCGCCAGGACTTC.